The source of this TCR beta chain is a study of blood T cell repertoires in COVID-19. Study-level information: Sources were T cells, B-cell-depleted T cells, or PBMCs; the material itself was cDNA or gDNA.

Per the study methods: Amplification of reference gene primers was used by the study to estimate nucleated cell counts. Measured with immunoSEQ multiplex PCR; TCRdb has only the in-frame clones, and not every one. That table gives V, J and clone size, and the DNA gave D and trimming. The sample carries 250,000 to 350,000 clones, about 89% recorded once. Trimming shortened V by 4 bases and J by 0 bases, and 7 bases separated the two germline ends. This CDR3 region has 14 residues. Germline CDR1 MNHNY, CDR2 SVGAGI (reference sequence). This clonotype was obtained from a man in his thirties or forties with acute or convalescent COVID-19. Sequenced sample: peripheral blood. This chain uses TRBV6-6 with TRBJ1-3; tentatively, D is TRBD1 (6 bases). The CDR3 DNA is TGTGCCAGCAGTTTCAGGGGCTCTGGAAACACCATATATTTT. Translating it yields CASSFRGSGNTIYF.